A selection of T cell receptor beta chains follows, all from one sample in a study of T cells in Graves' hyperthyroidism and ophthalmopathy. TCRdb called the multiplex PCR reads again in MiXCR, with one record for every CDR3 protein. The sample holds some 800,000 distinct CDR3 sequences, about 38% seen once. Sequenced input: blood. These receptors were collected from a man aged 18 to 30 with Graves' hyperthyroidism. Both conserved end residues are part of each CDR3. Fields, in order: D gene, V gene, clone size, J gene, CDR3 DNA, CDR3 protein. D genes are given only for firm matches. The listing skips clone size in some rows; elsewhere it reads once, few, many or a size class.

D: .
V: TRBV29-1
size: .
J: TRBJ2-5
DNA: TGCAGCGTCTGGCCTGGAGAGACCCAGTACTTC
CDR3: CSVWPGETQYF

D: .
V: TRBV2
size: few
J: TRBJ1-1
DNA: TGTGCCGTTCGATCAGGGCAGGGGAACACTGAAGCTTTCTTT
CDR3: CAVRSGQGNTEAFF

D: .
V: TRBV7-9
size: .
J: TRBJ2-1
DNA: TGTGCCAGCAGCTTAGGAGGTAGCAGTGAGCAGTTCTTC
CDR3: CASSLGGSSEQFF

D: .
V: TRBV20-1
size: few
J: TRBJ1-3
DNA: TGCAGTGGATCCCAGGGGCTCTCTGGAAACACCATATATTTT
CDR3: CSGSQGLSGNTIYF

D: .
V: TRBV25-1
size: .
J: TRBJ2-5
DNA: TGTGCCAGCAGTGACACAGGGAGAGGGGCTTTGGGAGAGACCCAGTACTTC
CDR3: CASSDTGRGALGETQYF

D: TRBD1
V: TRBV7-7
size: .
J: TRBJ2-7
DNA: TGCGCTAGCAGCTTAGGGACAGGGAAAGGAGACGAGCAGCACTTC
CDR3: CASSLGTGKGDEQHF

D: .
V: TRBV6-2/TRBV6-3
size: once
J: TRBJ1-1
DNA: TGTGCCAGCAGTTATATAATGAACACTGAAGCTTTCTTT
CDR3: CASSYIMNTEAFF

D: .
V: TRBV9
size: many
J: TRBJ1-2
DNA: TGTGCCAGCAGCGCGGACGGTAGTGGCTACACCTTC
CDR3: CASSADGSGYTF

D: .
V: TRBV24-1
size: many
J: TRBJ2-5
DNA: TGTGCCACCAGTGATAACGGGGGCGGGGAGACCCAGTACTTC
CDR3: CATSDNGGGETQYF

D: .
V: TRBV18
size: .
J: TRBJ1-2
DNA: TGTGCCAGCTCACCAGGGGATGGTGGAAACACCTTC
CDR3: CASSPGDGGNTF

D: .
V: TRBV6-5
size: few
J: TRBJ1-2
DNA: TGTGCCAGCAGGCATATGGGGGGCTACACCTTC
CDR3: CASRHMGGYTF

D: .
V: TRBV19
size: many
J: TRBJ1-3
DNA: TGTGCCAGTACCCTCCGGGGCTCTGGAAACACCATATATTTT
CDR3: CASTLRGSGNTIYF

D: .
V: TRBV7-9
size: .
J: TRBJ2-7
DNA: TGTGCCAGCAGCGGAACAGATTCGACCGGCTACGAGCAGTACTTC
CDR3: CASSGTDSTGYEQYF

D: .
V: TRBV9
size: few
J: TRBJ1-1
DNA: TGTGCCAGCAGCGTAGTAGGGAGGGGATGGAACACTGAAGCTTTCTTT
CDR3: CASSVVGRGWNTEAFF

D: .
V: TRBV7-2
size: many
J: TRBJ1-2
DNA: TGTGCCAGCAGTGGGGGGGGGGATGGCTACACCTTC
CDR3: CASSGGGDGYTF

D: .
V: TRBV2
size: .
J: TRBJ1-3
DNA: TGTGCCAGCAGTCAGGGTTTAGCGAGCTCTGGAAACACCATATATTTT
CDR3: CASSQGLASSGNTIYF

D: TRBD1
V: TRBV2
size: .
J: TRBJ1-5
DNA: TGTGCCAGCAGTGAAAGGGGGCAAAAAAATCAGCCCCAGCATTTT
CDR3: CASSERGQKNQPQHF

D: .
V: TRBV24-1
size: .
J: TRBJ2-5
DNA: TGCGCCACCAGTGATCCAGGGGCTGCAGAGACCCAGTACTTC
CDR3: CATSDPGAAETQYF

D: .
V: TRBV4-2
size: few
J: TRBJ2-7
DNA: TGTGCCAGCAGCCAAGATTCCGTCCTGGGGGAACAGTACTTC
CDR3: CASSQDSVLGEQYF

D: TRBD1
V: TRBV20-1
size: many
J: TRBJ1-2
DNA: TGCAGTGCTAGAACCGGGACAGGGAATGGCTACACCTTC
CDR3: CSARTGTGNGYTF

D: .
V: TRBV7-6
size: .
J: TRBJ1-4
DNA: TGTGCCAGCAGCTTAGGGGCAACGGCCTGGGGGACTAATGAAAAACTGTTTTTT
CDR3: CASSLGATAWGTNEKLFF

D: TRBD1
V: TRBV7-2
size: .
J: TRBJ1-6
DNA: TGTGCCAGCAGCCAAGTGGGACAGTATAATTCACCCCTCCACTTT
CDR3: CASSQVGQYNSPLHF

D: TRBD1
V: TRBV20-1
size: few
J: TRBJ2-5
DNA: TGCAGTGCCTCCTCGACAGGGCAGATGGAGACCCAGTACTTC
CDR3: CSASSTGQMETQYF

D: .
V: TRBV12-3/TRBV12-4
size: .
J: TRBJ1-3
DNA: TGTGCCAGCACGGTGTTGGGGGACTCTGGAAACACCATATATTTT
CDR3: CASTVLGDSGNTIYF

D: TRBD1
V: TRBV12-3/TRBV12-4
size: .
J: TRBJ1-1
DNA: TGTGCCAGCACCCGAGGGGGCCATAACACTGAAGCTTTCTTT
CDR3: CASTRGGHNTEAFF